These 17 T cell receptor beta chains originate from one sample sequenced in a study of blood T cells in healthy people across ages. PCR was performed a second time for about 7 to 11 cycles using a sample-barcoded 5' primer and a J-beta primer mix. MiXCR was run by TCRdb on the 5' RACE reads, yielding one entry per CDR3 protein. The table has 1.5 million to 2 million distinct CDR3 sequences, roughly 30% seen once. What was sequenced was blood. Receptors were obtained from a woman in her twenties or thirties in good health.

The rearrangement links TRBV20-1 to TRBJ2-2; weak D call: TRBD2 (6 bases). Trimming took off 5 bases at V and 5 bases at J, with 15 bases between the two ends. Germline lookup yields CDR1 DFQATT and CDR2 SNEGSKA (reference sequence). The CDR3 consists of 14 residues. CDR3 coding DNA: TGCAGTGCTCAGAGGTCCGCGGGGACCGGGGAGCTGTTTTTT. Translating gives CSAQRSAGTGELFF.

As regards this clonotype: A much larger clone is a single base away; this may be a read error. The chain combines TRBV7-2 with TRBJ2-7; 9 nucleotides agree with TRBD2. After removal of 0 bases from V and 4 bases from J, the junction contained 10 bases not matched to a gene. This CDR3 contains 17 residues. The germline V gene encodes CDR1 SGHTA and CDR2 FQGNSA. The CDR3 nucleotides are TGTGCCAGCAGCTTAGCTGCTGGGGCTAGCGGGAAATACGAGCAGTACTTC. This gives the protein CASSLAAGASGKYEQYF. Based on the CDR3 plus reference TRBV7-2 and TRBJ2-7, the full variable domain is GAGVSQSPSNKVTEKGKDVELRCDPISGHTALYWYRQSLGQGLEFLIYFQGNSAPDKSGLPSDRFSAERTGGSVSTLTIQRTQQEDSAVYLCASSLAAGASGKYEQYFGPGTRLTVT.

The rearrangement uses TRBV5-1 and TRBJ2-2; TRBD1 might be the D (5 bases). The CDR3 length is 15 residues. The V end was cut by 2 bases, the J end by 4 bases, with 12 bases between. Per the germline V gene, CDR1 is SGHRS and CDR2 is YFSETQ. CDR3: CASSFDGAPTGELFF. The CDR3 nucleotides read TGCGCCAGCAGCTTCGATGGGGCACCCACCGGGGAGCTGTTTTTT.

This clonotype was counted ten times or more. The CDR3, as DNA: TGTGCCACCAGCAAACGCACCTGGACAGCGGATGAGACCCAGTACTTC. It yields the protein CATSKRTWTADETQYF. The chain uses TRBV15 and TRBJ2-5; D possibly corresponds to TRBD1 (6 bases). CDR1 is LNHNV and CDR2 is YYDKDF in the germline V gene (reference sequence). V was shortened by 4 bases and J by 5 bases, with 20 bases between the two germline ends. This CDR3 is 16 amino acids long.

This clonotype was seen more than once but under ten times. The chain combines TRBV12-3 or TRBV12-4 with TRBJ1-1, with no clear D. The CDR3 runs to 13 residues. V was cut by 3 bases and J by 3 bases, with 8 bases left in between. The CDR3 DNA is TGTGCCAGCAGTTTCGGTTGGGACACTGAAGCTTTCTTT. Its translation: CASSFGWDTEAFF.

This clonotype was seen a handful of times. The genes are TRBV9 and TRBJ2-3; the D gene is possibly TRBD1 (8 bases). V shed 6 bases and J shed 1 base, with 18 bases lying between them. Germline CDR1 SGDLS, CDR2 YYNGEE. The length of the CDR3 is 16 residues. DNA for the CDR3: TGTGCCAGCACCGTGGGGGGGACAGGTGGCACAGATACGCAGTATTTT. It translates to CASTVGGTGGTDTQYF.

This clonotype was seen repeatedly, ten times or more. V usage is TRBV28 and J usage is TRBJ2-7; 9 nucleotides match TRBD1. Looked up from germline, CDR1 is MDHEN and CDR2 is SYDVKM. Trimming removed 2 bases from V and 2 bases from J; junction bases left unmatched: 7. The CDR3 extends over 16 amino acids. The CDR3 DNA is TGTGCCAGCAGTTTACCCCCGGGACAGGGTGCCTACGAGCAGTACTTC. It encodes CASSLPPGQGAYEQYF.

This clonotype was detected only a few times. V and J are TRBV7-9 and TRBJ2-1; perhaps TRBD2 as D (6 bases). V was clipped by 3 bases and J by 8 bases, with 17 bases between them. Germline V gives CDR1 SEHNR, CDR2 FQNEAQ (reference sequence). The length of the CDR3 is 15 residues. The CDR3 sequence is CASSFGARGGHEQFF. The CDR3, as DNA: TGTGCCAGCAGCTTCGGCGCGCGGGGCGGCCATGAGCAGTTCTTC.

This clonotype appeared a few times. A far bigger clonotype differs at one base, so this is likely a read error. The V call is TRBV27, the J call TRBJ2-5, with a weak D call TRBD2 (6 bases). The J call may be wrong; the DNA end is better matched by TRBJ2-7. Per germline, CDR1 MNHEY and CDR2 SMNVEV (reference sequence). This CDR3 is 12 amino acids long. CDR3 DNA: TGTGTCAGCAGCTACGGGGGCTACGAGCAGTACTTC. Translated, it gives CVSSYGGYEQYF.

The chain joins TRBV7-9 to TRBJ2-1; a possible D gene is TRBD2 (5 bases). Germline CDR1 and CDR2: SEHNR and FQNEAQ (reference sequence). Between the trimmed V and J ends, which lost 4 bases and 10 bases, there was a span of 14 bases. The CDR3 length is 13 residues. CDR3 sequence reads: CASSSGELDEQFF. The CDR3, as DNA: TGTGCCAGCAGCTCCGGGGAGCTTGACGAGCAGTTCTTC.

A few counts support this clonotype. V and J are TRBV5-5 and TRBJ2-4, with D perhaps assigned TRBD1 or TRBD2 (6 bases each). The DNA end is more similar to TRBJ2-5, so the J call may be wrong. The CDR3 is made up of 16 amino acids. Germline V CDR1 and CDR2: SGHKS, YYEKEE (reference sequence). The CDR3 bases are TGTGCCAGCAGCTTGTTGTCGGGGGCCAGTGGCGAGACCCAGTACTTC. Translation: CASSLLSGASGETQYF.

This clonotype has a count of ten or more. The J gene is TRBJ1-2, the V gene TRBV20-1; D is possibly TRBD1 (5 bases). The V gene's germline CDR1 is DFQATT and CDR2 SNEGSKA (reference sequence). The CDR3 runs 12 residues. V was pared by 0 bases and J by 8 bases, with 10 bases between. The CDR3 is CSARDQGDGYTF. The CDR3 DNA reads TGCAGTGCTAGAGATCAAGGGGACGGCTACACCTTC.

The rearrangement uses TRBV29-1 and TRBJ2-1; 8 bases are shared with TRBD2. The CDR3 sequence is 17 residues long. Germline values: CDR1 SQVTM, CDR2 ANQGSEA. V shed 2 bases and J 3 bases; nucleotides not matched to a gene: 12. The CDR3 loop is CSVEKYPAGAVYNEQFF. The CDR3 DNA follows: TGCAGCGTTGAAAAATACCCAGCGGGAGCGGTCTACAATGAGCAGTTCTTC.

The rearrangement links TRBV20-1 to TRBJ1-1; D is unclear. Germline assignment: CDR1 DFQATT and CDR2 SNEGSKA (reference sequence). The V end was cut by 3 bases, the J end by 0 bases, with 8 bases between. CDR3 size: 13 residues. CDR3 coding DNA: TGCAGTGCTAGGGACCCAATGAACACTGAAGCTTTCTTT. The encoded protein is CSARDPMNTEAFF.

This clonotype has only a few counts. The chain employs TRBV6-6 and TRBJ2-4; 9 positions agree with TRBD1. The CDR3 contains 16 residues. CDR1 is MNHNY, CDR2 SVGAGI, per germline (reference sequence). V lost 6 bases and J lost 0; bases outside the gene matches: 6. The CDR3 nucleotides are TGTGCCAGCAGACGGACAGGGGAGGTAGCCAAAAACATTCAGTACTTC. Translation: CASRRTGEVAKNIQYF.

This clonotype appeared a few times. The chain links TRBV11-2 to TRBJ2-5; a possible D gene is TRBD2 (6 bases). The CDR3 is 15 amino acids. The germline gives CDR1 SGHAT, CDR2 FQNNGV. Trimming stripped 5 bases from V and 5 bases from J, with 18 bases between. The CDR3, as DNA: TGTGCCAGCAGCCAACTTGGCGGGATTGGGGAGACCCAGTACTTC. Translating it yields CASSQLGGIGETQYF.

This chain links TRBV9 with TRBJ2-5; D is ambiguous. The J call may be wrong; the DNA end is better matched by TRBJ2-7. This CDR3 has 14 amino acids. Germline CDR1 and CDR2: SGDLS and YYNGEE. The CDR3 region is CASSPDGSPGEQYF. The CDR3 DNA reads TGTGCCAGCAGCCCAGACGGATCACCCGGCGAGCAGTACTTC.